This TCR beta chain was recovered during a study of cytomegalovirus exposure and HLA in healthy donors. Findings and caveats of the study: The presence/absence work took it that sequencing depth was about the same across donors. Later work associated roughly 17,000 TCR beta sequences with HLA alleles at 0.05 false discovery rate. Immune exposure was documented only through CMV serostatus.

Despite likely unrecorded immune exposures, the donors were nominally healthy at the time of sampling. Of note for this clone: Antigen unknown.

Germline CDR1 reads SGHDN; CDR2 reads FVKESK. CDR3 length: 15 residues. V shed 3 bases, J shed 1 base, and the junction held 3 bases outside the gene matches. 60 Vbeta and 13 Jbeta primers were used in PCR. Produced via immunoSEQ multiplex PCR; TCRdb's table is partial and in-frame only. The sample lists 120,000 to 150,000 clones, 70% to 85% seen once, with approximately 1.8% in the top ten. The source is a man aged 35 to 55 in good health and CMV-seronegative. This rearrangement joins TRBV14 to TRBJ2-3; 8 nucleotides match TRBD2. Sequencing used PBMCs. This chain's CDR3 is CASSQQTSGTDTQYF. The CDR3 nucleotides are TGTGCCAGCAGCCAGCAGACTAGCGGCACAGATACGCAGTATTTT.